This T cell receptor (beta chain) was documented in a study of cytomegalovirus exposure and HLA in healthy donors. Use of 60 Vbeta and 13 Jbeta primers characterized the PCR. Profiled with immunoSEQ multiplex PCR; TCRdb holds only in-frame clones, not every one. In the table there are about 140,000 clones, approximately 80% of which are singletons. Whole-study findings and limits: About 87% or about 30% of the time was how often most TCR beta V segments were productive, according to an earlier analysis.

About this clone itself: Its specificity is not known.

The receptor was derived from a man aged 30-40 years in good health and CMV-seropositive. The sample consisted of PBMCs.

The CDR3: CASSPGQGEYGYTF. The CDR3, as DNA: TGTGCCAGCAGCCCGGGACAGGGGGAATATGGCTACACCTTC. The rearrangement links TRBV7-8 to TRBJ1-2; 11 bases fit TRBD1. Germline CDR1 SGHVS, CDR2 FQNEAQ. Trimming removed 5 bases from V and 5 bases from J; junction bases left unmatched: 4. The CDR3 contains 14 residues.